This paragraph covers one T cell receptor beta chain sequence. Its antigen is as yet unknown. Naive CD45RA+ and memory CD45RA-negative subsets were split from CD4+ cells. 200 to 250 ng DNA, approximately 30,000 T cell genomes, went into each sorted-subset replicate PCR. TCRdb's copy holds only in-frame clones and misses some; the assay was immunoSEQ multiplex PCR. The sample comprises over 2 million clones, 92% of which are singletons, and 0.3% to 0.45% rests with the top ten. These data belong to a study of shared clonotypes between healthy human individuals. Study-level results: Clonotypes shared by all four sorted-subset donors had higher generation probabilities than non-shared clonotypes. Sharing of clonotypes among donors was expected to vary with sequencing depth.

With 4 bases removed from V and 5 bases from J, the gap between germline ends came to 15 bases. The germline CDR1 and CDR2 sequences are SGHTA and FQGNSA. The CDR3 totals 14 residues. V and J are TRBV7-2 and TRBJ2-7; D could derive from TRBD1 or TRBD2 (5 bases each). This clonotype was sampled from a man between 18 and 35 years old in good health. Some clones in this sample may be carry-over from other donors' samples. Source material: naive CD4+ T cells from PBMCs. Subset described: CD45RA+ positively selected. This chain's CDR3 is CASSSLRGLDEQYF. The CDR3 nucleotides are TGTGCCAGCAGCTCTTTGAGGGGTTTGGACGAGCAGTACTTC.